This T cell receptor beta chain was identified during a study of cytomegalovirus exposure and HLA in healthy donors (dated by TCRdb to 2016 to 2017). A note on the overall study: An earlier analysis of roughly 500 of the donors reported roughly 300 Gb of sequence data and around 100 million unique TCR beta sequences obtained from about 170 million T cells. To predict cytomegalovirus infection status, the study combined high-throughput TCR immunosequencing, statistical association of individual TCRs with disease status, and machine learning. Four to six DR-DQ haplotypes were handled as single units for association and clustering, since linkage in the cohort was strong. Roughly 290 gigabases of sequencing data and 91 million or so unique TCR sequences made up an early release that covered some 640 HLA-typed donors. The later analysis used no new phenotypic data to find candidate immune exposures, relying instead on TCR beta sequences and their occurrence across donors. Along with the roughly 670-subject first cohort, a separate validation cohort of over a hundred different subjects was used. Using immunosequencing, the study profiled T cell repertoires from 550 to 750 subjects and related those repertoires to cytomegalovirus serostatus. A later analysis re-examined previously published TCR beta repertoires from more than 600 donors and added high-resolution HLA genotyping to investigate patterns of TCR occurrence. Every repertoire in the discovery cohort had been generated on one and the same sequencing platform. The genetic ancestry cluster associated with self-reported Caucasian donors included roughly 84% of the roughly 390 genotyped donors. On average, around 240,000 unique TCR beta nucleotide sequences were sequenced per donor among a few hundred genotyped donors of the cohort, with roughly a sixth of those sequences being non-productive. The number of donors typed differed by locus, with 629-630 for A, B, C, DRB1 and DQB1, more than 500 for DQA1, under 610 for DPA1, and some 470 for DPB1. In an earlier analysis of several hundred of the donors, high-throughput TCR beta sequencing was used to judge whether each TCR beta V gene segment behaved as functional or pseudogenic. Donor age, sex, ethnicity and CMV serostatus were compiled together with the repertoire data. The study aimed to test whether signatures of past pathogen exposure could be identified by cataloging public T cell receptors. Both class I and class II loci were covered by HLA typing, at four-digit resolution. A later genetic analysis took genome-wide SNP genotypes for about three fifths of the 666 donors and used that subset as a discovery cohort. The investigation overall reported the following: The only immune exposure information available for the cohort was CMV serostatus. Several of the top co-occurrence clusters appeared to be linked to parvovirus B19, influenza, CMV and Epstein-Barr virus, according to a later analysis. According to a later analysis, TCR association rates differed among HLA loci, with DRB1 alleles showing the most associated TCRs and HLA-C alleles showing the fewest. A later analysis associated 15,000 to 20,000 TCR beta sequences with specific HLA alleles at a false discovery rate of 0.05. A further reported finding was that TCR beta sequences accurately predicted the HLA-A and HLA-B alleles for most subjects in the first cohort. A later genetic analysis associated a missense DCLRE1C variant with V-gene and J-gene trimming of TCR beta chains, and an independent cohort replicated the association. Compared with equally common non-associated chains, HLA-associated TCR beta chains in a later analysis were more clonally expanded and had lower generation probabilities. A later analysis found that most CMV-associated TCR beta chains appeared HLA-restricted, with HLA associations seemingly driven largely by CMV exposure. Cytomegalovirus status was reported to be diagnosed by the classifier with high specificity and sensitivity in both the original and validation cohorts. Because counts were too low, roughly 16 rarely observed V segments, including chromosome 9 orphons, were left out of the earlier analysis of some 600 of the donors. Assigning TCR associations to individual alleles was difficult when HLA alleles, especially DR and DQ, strongly co-occurred. Broadly in line with IMGT annotations, most TCR beta V segments showed up in productive rearrangements about 87% or about 30% of the time in an earlier analysis of 450 to 600 of the donors. The cohort was sequenced for TCR beta chains only, and without alpha or paired-chain data the features that could be detected were limited. In the study, around 150 TCR beta chains were listed as associated with cytomegalovirus. Linkage disequilibrium might explain the correlated functional status among segregating V segments, but an unknown experimental factor could not be excluded. Most TCR sequences were seen in very few donors, while some public TCRs were found in many individuals. Compared with the 666-donor mean, donors in an Asian-associated ancestry cluster had fewer N-insertions in productive TCRs, according to a later genetic analysis. A few of the identified cytomegalovirus-associated TCR beta chains were confirmed in vitro to be specific for cytomegalovirus antigens. A cluster of highly shared sequence variants was judged likely to represent a technical artifact of the sequencing pipeline. HLA typing was unavailable for some donors at each locus, so association tests used only the typed subset. Because the 87-base-pair reads could not distinguish some IMGT-functional V segments, including TRBV6-2 and TRBV6-3, those segments were excluded. The presence/absence analyses assumed that sequencing depth was roughly uniform across donors, and that assumption may not be true. According to the authors, the approach could potentially be generalized to other disease states and immunological phenotypes.

With respect to this clone: The target of this receptor is not known. Within one base of it there is no much larger clone, and no base qualities were kept.

In total, roughly 670 healthy bone marrow donors made up the cohort. At the time of sampling, all cohort members were nominally healthy, though unrecorded immune exposures were likely present. The donor was CMV seropositive and belonged to the group of 250 to 350 seropositive cohort members. Every donor gave a peripheral blood sample, and the peripheral blood mononuclear cells from that sample were used for TCR beta sequencing. Genomic DNA extraction from the blood cell samples was performed with the Qiagen DNeasy Blood Extraction Kit. The library was made by the immunoSEQ multiplex PCR assay. The multiplex PCR relied on a mix of 60 forward primers for TCR Vbeta segments and 13 reverse primers for TCR Jbeta segments. The CDR3 region of rearranged TCR beta genes was amplified from genomic DNA by a multiplex PCR assay. The amplified TCR beta libraries were sequenced on the Illumina HiSeq System as 87-base-pair reads. The authors' pipeline ran thus. In a later analysis, some 80 million unique TCR beta chains were counted across the roughly 700 repertoires, and approximately 11 million of these chains were shared by at least two donors. Raw reads were error-corrected and collapsed into unique sequences by a nearest-neighbor algorithm in which closely related sequences were merged to remove PCR and sequencing errors. CDR3 sequences were aligned to IMGT reference sequences to assign V, D and J gene segments. For a sequence to be retained, a match of at least six nucleotides to both a V gene segment and a J gene segment was required. Rearrangements were classified as productive when the CDR3 lacked stop codons and remained in frame with V and J, and all other rearrangements were classified as non-productive. Following IMGT convention, CDR3 was defined as the stretch from the second conserved V-encoded cysteine to the conserved J-encoded phenylalanine. Sequences without an unambiguous match to a single V gene segment were excluded from the earlier analysis of about 640 of the donors. An earlier analysis of 500 to 700 of the donors classified V segments as functional when productive rearrangements were above 56.7% and as segregating when the standard deviation between donors was above 5%. A statistical classification framework was developed to diagnose cytomegalovirus status using the catalog of TCR beta chain sequences. A later analysis assigned V and J genes by comparing TCR nucleotide sequences with IMGT/GENE-DB human TR gene sequences. The TCRdist pipeline was used in a later analysis to assign CDR3 sequences and most-parsimonious VDJ recombination scenarios. In a later analysis, each TCR beta chain was defined by its CDR3 amino acid sequence together with its V-gene family, and reads lacking a unique V-gene family were excluded. As a way to deal with suspected cross-contamination and a sequencing artifact, a later analysis dropped approximately 570 nucleotide sequences that were highly shared and had low generation probability. In a later analysis, a clonal expansion index was calculated for each public chain from normalized within-repertoire ranks of inferred template counts. A later analysis computed generation probabilities with a VDJ recombination model fitted to out-of-frame rearrangements, and checked the results against IGoR. Hypergeometric tests were used in a later analysis to score TCR-TCR, TCR-HLA and TCR-CMV co-occurrence, with a repertoire-size bias correction applied to the TCR pairs. To estimate false discovery rates, a later analysis permuted the HLA or CMV assignments 20 times. In a later analysis, co-occurring TCRs were grouped with DBSCAN, and TCRdist sequence similarity was added when clustering was performed within HLA-allele-positive subsets. For co-occurrence clustering, repertoires with fewer than 30,000 or more than 120,000 public chains were excluded, along with 5 or 6 repertoires with anomalous nucleotide sharing. TCRdb re-hosts the immuneACCESS table, in-frame sequences only. Its copies lack some clones; in the studies checked, an unresolved V gene accounts for under half of them, and the cause for the rest is not known. V and J calls and clone size are copied from that table; D and trimming were computed from the DNA. The sample includes about 160,000 clones, with over 80% observed a single time. About 6.3% of the sample lies in the top ten.

The V and J ends are trimmed by 7 bases and 8 bases, leaving 17 bases between them. From cysteine to phenylalanine, the CDR3 is 13 amino acids long. Only CDR3 DNA is held: 39 bases, read in frame from base 1. As encoded in the germline V gene, CDR1 is MNHEY while CDR2 is SVGAGI. Sequenced: PBMCs. The V gene is TRBV6-5 and the J gene is TRBJ1-2; the D segment could be TRBD1, given 5 matching bases. The TCR originated in a male donor in good health and CMV-seropositive. The encoded CDR3 is CASTPTGFYGYTF. Read as DNA, the sequence is TGTGCCAGCACCCCTACAGGTTTCTACGGCTACACCTTC.